The 19 T cell receptor beta chains reported below all come from one sample, sequenced in a study of blood T cell repertoires in COVID-19. Assay used: immunoSEQ multiplex PCR; TCRdb lists only in-frame clones, some missing. This table has 100,000 to 150,000 clones, 87% appearing once. The sequencing input was peripheral blood. The receptor source for this set is a human donor in a cohort sampled during active COVID-19.

V gene TRBV18 combines with J gene TRBJ2-7; TRBD2 might be the D (6 bases). Deletions cut 3 bases from V and 4 bases from J, with 13 bases between. The CDR3 is 14 residues long. The germline V gene encodes CDR1 KGHSH and CDR2 LQKENI. CDR3 sequence (DNA): TGTGCCAGCTCACCCCGGGACTTCCCATACGAGCAGTACTTC. It encodes CASSPRDFPYEQYF.

V usage is TRBV19 and J usage is TRBJ1-2; D is undetermined. The CDR3 covers 16 residues. Germline V gene data show CDR1 as LNHDA and CDR2 as SQIVND (reference sequence). V dropped 0 bases and J dropped 7 bases, with 18 bases sitting between them. CDR3 nucleotides: TGTGCCAGTAGTATAGATTCAAGGCAGGCACCCTCTGGCTACACCTTC. This codes for CASSIDSRQAPSGYTF. The complete variable domain, with remaining parts taken from reference TRBV19 and TRBJ1-2, reads DGGITQSPKYLFRKEGQNVTLSCEQNLNHDAMYWYRQDPGQGLRLIYYSQIVNDFQKGDIAEGYSVSREKKESFPLTVTSAQKNPTAFYLCASSIDSRQAPSGYTFGSGTRLTVV.

By its share, this clone is medium-sized. This rearrangement joins TRBV29-1 to TRBJ1-1; TRBD1 aligns across 8 bases. V gave up 8 bases and J gave up 1 base; unmatched junction bases: 3. The CDR3 extends over 12 amino acids. Germline assignment: CDR1 SQVTM and CDR2 ANQGSEA. The chain's CDR3 is CSSQGGNTEAFF. CDR3 bases: TGCAGCTCACAGGGGGGGAACACTGAAGCTTTCTTT.

The CDR3 here is CASSQQRGRESGYTF. The CDR3 DNA is TGTGCCAGCAGCCAACAAAGAGGCCGGGAGTCGGGCTACACCTTC. This rearrangement joins TRBV2 to TRBJ1-2; D remains ambiguous. With 6 bases removed from V and 8 bases from J, the gap between germline ends came to 22 bases. Germline V gives CDR1 SNHLY, CDR2 FYNNEI. This CDR3 contains 15 residues.

The CDR3 bases are TGTGCCAGCGGCAGGGTTAAGTACGAGCAGTACTTC. This encodes CASGRVKYEQYF. V and J are TRBV6-5 and TRBJ2-7; D might be TRBD1 (5 bases). Germline assignment: CDR1 MNHEY and CDR2 SVGAGI. The germline V and J ends were trimmed by 8 bases and 4 bases, with 12 bases remaining between them. This CDR3 contains 12 residues.

The CDR3 sequence is CASTPDRGLNSPLHF. CDR3 sequence (DNA): TGTGCCAGCACCCCGGACAGGGGACTTAATTCACCCCTCCACTTT. The chain recombines TRBV6-5 with TRBJ1-6, with 9 bases matching TRBD1. The trim removed 7 bases at V and 6 bases at J, leaving 7 bases unmatched. The germline CDR1 and CDR2 sequences are MNHEY and SVGAGI. The CDR3 spans 15 residues.

This chain joins TRBV6-5 and TRBJ2-5, with 10 positions matching TRBD2. The CDR3 is 14 amino acids. The germline CDR1 and CDR2 sequences are MNHEY and SVGAGI. After removal of 10 bases from V and 5 bases from J, the junction contained 10 bases not matched to a gene. CDR3 sequence reads: CATLRAGGGETQYF. The CDR3 region has the DNA TGTGCCACCCTTAGAGCGGGAGGGGGTGAGACCCAGTACTTC.

The chain couples TRBV5-1 to TRBJ1-2, with 8 bases identical to TRBD1. This CDR3 spans 14 amino acids. CDR1 and CDR2 (germline): SGHRS, YFSETQ. Trimming at V came to 5 bases and at J to 4 bases, leaving 7 bases not matched to a gene. In nucleotides, the CDR3 is TGCGCCAGCAGTAGAACAGGGGGAATCTATGGCTACACCTTC. Residues: CASSRTGGIYGYTF. Supplemented by reference TRBV5-1 and TRBJ1-2, the full variable domain reads KAGVTQTPRYLIKTRGQQVTLSCSPISGHRSVSWYQQTPGQGLQFLFEYFSETQRNKGNFPGRFSGRQFSNSRSEMNVSTLELGDSALYLCASSRTGGIYGYTFGSGTRLTVV.

The V call is TRBV5-5, the J call TRBJ1-6; 7 bases are a match to TRBD1. CDR3 length: 15 residues. In germline, CDR1 is SGHKS, CDR2 YYEKEE (reference sequence). Unmatched junction bases numbered 9, after V lost 2 bases and J lost 10 bases. CDR3 residues: CASSLTGGGGSPLHF. The CDR3 coding sequence is TGTGCCAGCAGCTTAACCGGCGGAGGGGGCTCACCCCTCCACTTT.

This chain links TRBV5-1 with TRBJ1-5; tentative D call: TRBD1 (6 bases). Per the germline V gene, CDR1 is SGHRS and CDR2 is YFSETQ. Between the trimmed V and J ends, which lost 3 bases and 4 bases, there was a span of 11 bases. The CDR3 consists of 14 residues. This CDR3 is CASSSGGGNQPQHF. The CDR3 nucleotides are TGCGCCAGCAGCTCGGGAGGGGGGAATCAGCCCCAGCATTTT. Looking up the rest from reference TRBV5-1 and TRBJ1-5 gives the full variable domain: KAGVTQTPRYLIKTRGQQVTLSCSPISGHRSVSWYQQTPGQGLQFLFEYFSETQRNKGNFPGRFSGRQFSNSRSEMNVSTLELGDSALYLCASSSGGGNQPQHFGDGTRLSIL.

V and J are TRBV11-2 and TRBJ2-2; 7 positions match TRBD2. The length of the CDR3 is 14 residues. Looked up from germline, CDR1 is SGHAT and CDR2 is FQNNGV. V gave up 10 bases and J gave up 0 bases; unmatched junction bases: 5. CDR3 region: CATSSGTNTGELFF. For the CDR3, the DNA is TGTGCCACCTCTAGCGGAACGAACACCGGGGAGCTGTTTTTT. Full variable domain (remainder filled in from reference TRBV11-2 and TRBJ2-2): EAGVAQSPRYKIIEKRQSVAFWCNPISGHATLYWYQQILGQGPKLLIQFQNNGVVDDSQLPKDRFSAERLKGVDSTLKIQPAKLEDSAVYLCATSSGTNTGELFFGEGSRLTVL.

The rearrangement links TRBV6-2 or TRBV6-3 to TRBJ2-1; 8 nucleotides match TRBD2. The V and J ends lost 5 bases and 1 base, in that order; junction bases with no gene match: 1. CDR1 is MNHEY, CDR2 SVGEGT, per germline. This CDR3 comprises 14 residues. CDR3 residues: CASSGLASYNEQFF. The DNA of the CDR3 is TGTGCCAGCAGTGGACTAGCTTCCTACAATGAGCAGTTCTTC.

In nucleotides, the CDR3 is TGTGCCAGCACTACCCAGCAGACTCACACTGAAGCTTTCTTT. Translating gives CASTTQQTHTEAFF. V and J are TRBV27 and TRBJ1-1; D remains unclear. Germline V gives CDR1 MNHEY, CDR2 SMNVEV (reference sequence). Between the trimmed V and J ends, which lost 7 bases and 3 bases, there was a span of 15 bases. This CDR3 region has 14 residues.

V gene TRBV19 combines with J gene TRBJ2-3; 8 bases map to TRBD2. V was clipped by 5 bases and J by 3 bases; unmatched bases: 7. Germline loops: CDR1 LNHDA, CDR2 SQIVND (reference sequence). This CDR3 has 15 amino acids. This CDR3 is CASSPTGGGTDTQYF. CDR3 DNA sequence: TGTGCCAGTAGTCCTACCGGGGGGGGTACAGATACGCAGTATTTT.

This clone occurred once. The gene calls are TRBV4-1 and TRBJ1-5; the D is unclear. The CDR3 runs 12 residues. Germline V lookup: CDR1 MGHRA, CDR2 YSYEKL. The ends were cut back, 5 bases at V and 5 bases at J, with 7 bases in the middle. This CDR3 reads CASSFPDQPQHF. In nucleotides, the CDR3 is TGCGCCAGCAGCTTCCCCGATCAGCCCCAGCATTTT.

This clone has a single count. This rearrangement joins TRBV19 to TRBJ2-1; TRBD2 agrees at 9 bases. Trimming at V came to 3 bases and at J to 6 bases, leaving 9 bases not matched to a gene. The germline gives CDR1 LNHDA, CDR2 SQIVND (reference sequence). This CDR3 is built from 16 residues. The chain's CDR3 is CASSMRGGGAPNEQFF. The CDR3 DNA sequence: TGTGCCAGTAGTATGCGAGGCGGGGGGGCCCCCAATGAGCAGTTCTTC.

The chain couples TRBV19 to TRBJ2-7; TRBD1 matches at 8 bases. Germline V lookup: CDR1 LNHDA, CDR2 SQIVND (reference sequence). Germline trimming cut 0 bases from V and 3 bases from J; bases unmatched to any gene: 4. The CDR3 sequence is 15 residues long. The CDR3 nucleotides read TGTGCCAGTAGTATAGAGCGGACAGGGTTCTACGAGCAGTACTTC. Its protein is CASSIERTGFYEQYF. Together with reference TRBV19 and TRBJ2-7, the CDR3 gives the full variable domain: DGGITQSPKYLFRKEGQNVTLSCEQNLNHDAMYWYRQDPGQGLRLIYYSQIVNDFQKGDIAEGYSVSREKKESFPLTVTSAQKNPTAFYLCASSIERTGFYEQYFGPGTRLTVT.

The table lists this clone with a count of one. The chain links TRBV5-1 to TRBJ1-5, with D hard to call. Trimming took off 1 base at V and 8 bases at J, with 22 bases between the two ends. The CDR3 contains 17 residues. Per the germline V gene, CDR1 is SGHRS and CDR2 is YFSETQ. Here the CDR3 DNA reads TGCGCCAGCAGCTTGAGTCGTCCGGAATTGGCCAGGAAGCCCCAGCATTTT. It codes for CASSLSRPELARKPQHF.

The rearrangement uses TRBV19 and TRBJ1-4; 7 bases line up with TRBD1. Germline CDR1 LNHDA, CDR2 SQIVND (reference sequence). Germline trimming cut 5 bases from V and 5 bases from J; bases unmatched to any gene: 11. The CDR3 loop spans 16 amino acids. The CDR3 is CASSSPRTGRNEKLFF. DNA for the CDR3: TGTGCCAGTAGTTCGCCTAGGACAGGACGAAATGAAAAACTGTTTTTT.